This T cell receptor beta chain was observed in a study of T cells in Graves' hyperthyroidism and ophthalmopathy. Overall study results and limits: Most clonotypes that expanded in the thyroid above 0.001 also showed up in blood.

This clonotype was counted ten times or more. Its antigen is not identified. RNA transcripts gave rise to amplified TCR beta CDR3 regions. HTBI primers were employed in a first-round RT-PCR of the TCR CDR3. TCRdb re-analysed the multiplex PCR reads in MiXCR, keeping a single row per CDR3 protein. The data hold 450,000 to 700,000 distinct CDR3 sequences, with about 43% observed a single time. The V end lost 4 bases, the J end lost 2 bases, and 8 bases lay between the germline ends. CDR3 length equals 13 residues. CDR1 is SEHNR, CDR2 FQNEAQ, per germline (reference sequence). Patients between 18 and 65 years old had hyperthyroidism, newly diagnosed and lasting under 2 months.

The sample taken for sequencing was peripheral blood or thyroid tissue (not recorded which). V is TRBV7-9 and J is TRBJ1-1; D remains unclear. The sequence came from a woman under 30 with Graves' hyperthyroidism. CDR3: CASSSELNTEAFF. The CDR3 DNA is TGTGCCAGCAGCTCCGAGCTTAACACTGAAGCTTTCTTT. The full variable domain, rest sourced from reference TRBV7-9 and TRBJ1-1, is DTGVSQNPRHKITKRGQNVTFRCDPISEHNRLYWYRQTLGQGPEFLTYFQNEAQLEKSRLLSDRFSAERPKGSFSTLEIQRTEQGDSAMYLCASSSELNTEAFFGQGTRLTVV.